These 22 T cell receptor beta chains originate from one sample sequenced in a study of cytomegalovirus exposure and HLA in healthy donors. The study ran its PCR with 60 Vbeta and 13 Jbeta primers. Produced via immunoSEQ multiplex PCR; TCRdb's table is partial and in-frame only. Of over 130,000 clones listed, roughly 80% are singletons. Sample: PBMCs. These receptors all stem from a female donor in good health and CMV-seronegative.

The genes are TRBV5-1 and TRBJ2-1; 7 nucleotides line up with TRBD2. Germline V CDR1 and CDR2: SGHRS, YFSETQ. CDR3 length: 16 amino acids. V was clipped by 0 bases and J by 2 bases; unmatched bases: 5. This CDR3 is CASSLVASGTYNEQFF. The DNA of the CDR3 is TGCGCCAGCAGCTTGGTGGCTAGCGGAACCTACAATGAGCAGTTCTTC.

The chain couples TRBV27 to TRBJ2-1; 9 nucleotides align to TRBD1. V lost 5 bases to trimming and J lost 5 bases; unmatched junction nucleotides: 7. Germline values: CDR1 MNHEY, CDR2 SMNVEV (reference sequence). This CDR3 region has 15 residues. The CDR3: CASSKSGTGNNEQFF. The CDR3 DNA reads as TGTGCCAGCAGTAAATCCGGGACAGGGAACAATGAGCAGTTCTTC.

The rearrangement joins TRBV5-1 to TRBJ2-5, with D possibly matching TRBD1 (6 bases). Deletions cut 4 bases from V and 0 bases from J, with 13 bases between. Germline V gene data show CDR1 as SGHRS and CDR2 as YFSETQ. The CDR3 contains 15 residues. The CDR3 loop is CASSLIRDNQETQYF. In DNA form, the CDR3 reads TGCGCCAGCAGCCTGATCCGGGACAACCAAGAGACCCAGTACTTC.

The chain employs TRBV11-3 and TRBJ2-5, with D possibly matching TRBD2 (6 bases). The CDR3 is made up of 13 amino acids. V lost 3 bases and J lost 4, with 9 bases in between. Germline-derived CDR1 and CDR2 are SGHNT and YENEEA. This chain's CDR3 is CASSFGEAETQYF. DNA for the CDR3: TGTGCCAGCAGCTTTGGGGAGGCAGAGACCCAGTACTTC.

Of note for this clone: This CDR3 is also generated by other DNA sequences in the sample. The gene calls are TRBV9 and TRBJ1-1; D is uncertain. The CDR3 runs to 13 residues. Germline V gene lookup returns CDR1 SGDLS and CDR2 YYNGEE. V lost 0 bases to trimming and J lost 2 bases, with 5 bases between them. CDR3 bases: TGTGCCAGCAGCGTAGCTGGCAACACTGAAGCTTTCTTT. This encodes CASSVAGNTEAFF.

This clone was seen only a few times. The CDR3 DNA sequence: TGTGCCAGCAGTTTAACCCCGCAGTTCCCCAATGAAAAACTGTTTTTT. It specifies CASSLTPQFPNEKLFF. The rearrangement uses TRBV27 and TRBJ1-4; unclear D gene. V was cut by 2 bases and J by 5 bases, with 15 bases left in between. The CDR3 loop spans 16 amino acids. The germline V gene encodes CDR1 MNHEY and CDR2 SMNVEV (reference sequence). Drawing the rest from reference TRBV27 and TRBJ1-4, the complete variable domain is EAQVTQNPRYLITVTGKKLTVTCSQNMNHEYMSWYRQDPGLGLRQIYYSMNVEVTDKGDVPEGYKVSRKEKRNFPLILESPSPNQTSLYFCASSLTPQFPNEKLFFGSGTQLSVL.

The chain combines TRBV10-3 with TRBJ1-5; 9 bases line up with TRBD1. Germline values: CDR1 ENHRY, CDR2 SYGVKD. The V segment lost 10 bases and the J segment 1 base; nucleotides outside the gene matches: 5. The CDR3 consists of 14 residues. The CDR3 loop reads CATATGGSNQPQHF. The DNA of the CDR3 is TGTGCCACAGCGACAGGGGGAAGCAATCAGCCCCAGCATTTT.

The chain recombines TRBV6-6 with TRBJ2-1; TRBD2 matches at 14 bases. The V gene end was trimmed by 8 bases and the J gene end by 8 bases; junction bases not matched to a gene: 5. This CDR3 contains 14 residues. Germline loops: CDR1 MNHNY, CDR2 SVGAGI (reference sequence). The CDR3 here is CASGTSGSVDEQFF. In DNA, the CDR3 is TGTGCCAGCGGGACTAGCGGGAGTGTGGATGAGCAGTTCTTC.

The V call is TRBV7-9, the J call TRBJ1-2, with 7 bases identical to TRBD1. With 5 bases clipped from V and 4 bases from J, the junction kept 7 bases outside the gene matches. Germline loops: CDR1 SEHNR, CDR2 FQNEAQ (reference sequence). This CDR3 is 14 amino acids long. CDR3 DNA sequence: TGTGCCAGCAGCGCGTGGGACAGATCCTATGGCTACACCTTC. It codes for CASSAWDRSYGYTF.

This chain joins TRBV28 and TRBJ2-2; 11 bases match TRBD2. V lost 6 bases, J lost 5 bases, and 8 bases stayed unmatched. This CDR3 contains 16 residues. The germline V gene has CDR1 MDHEN and CDR2 SYDVKM. Written as DNA, the CDR3 is TGTGCCAGCAGCCTGCCCACTAGCGGGAGAACCGGGGAGCTGTTTTTT. This sequence encodes CASSLPTSGRTGELFF.

The chain is built from TRBV4-1 and TRBJ1-4, with D tentatively TRBD1 (5 bases). This CDR3 contains 16 residues. The V and J ends lost 0 bases and 8 bases respectively, with 16 bases between them. Germline lookup yields CDR1 MGHRA and CDR2 YSYEKL. CDR3 sequence reads: CASSQDRVRRDEKLFF. DNA for the CDR3: TGCGCCAGCAGCCAAGACCGGGTTCGGAGGGACGAAAAACTGTTTTTT.

V usage is TRBV6-5 and J usage is TRBJ2-2, with a possible D match to TRBD1 (7 bases). This CDR3 comprises 15 residues. Trimming took off 5 bases at V and 4 bases at J, with 14 bases between the two ends. CDR1 is MNHEY, CDR2 SVGAGI, per germline. CDR3 sequence reads: CASSTDRRGTGELFF. The DNA of the CDR3 is TGTGCCAGCAGTACGGACAGGCGGGGCACCGGGGAGCTGTTTTTT.

The chain employs TRBV5-1 and TRBJ1-1; a weak D match, TRBD1 (5 bases). V lost 4 bases and J 0 bases, leaving 7 bases between the germline ends. Germline CDR1 reads SGHRS; CDR2 reads YFSETQ. The CDR3 extends over 13 amino acids. CDR3 in DNA: TGCGCCAGCAGCCCAGGGTTGAACACTGAAGCTTTCTTT. Translating gives CASSPGLNTEAFF.

This CDR3 reads CASSYLLQQGNTGELFF. For the CDR3, the DNA is TGCGCCAGCAGCTACCTCCTCCAACAGGGTAACACCGGGGAGCTGTTTTTT. V is TRBV5-1 and J is TRBJ2-2, with D maybe TRBD1 (6 bases). The CDR3 spans 17 residues. V was pared by 3 bases and J by 2 bases, with 17 bases between. CDR1 and CDR2 (germline): SGHRS, YFSETQ.

This rearrangement joins TRBV19 to TRBJ1-4, with a possible D match to TRBD1 (5 bases). V lost 10 bases, J lost 8 bases, and 23 bases lay in between. CDR1 and CDR2 (germline): LNHDA, SQIVND (reference sequence). The CDR3 length is 15 residues. The CDR3 spells CATTVEGRGGEKLFF. CDR3 DNA: TGTGCCACCACAGTGGAGGGGAGAGGAGGAGAAAAACTGTTTTTT.

This sequence joins TRBV6-5 and TRBJ1-2; perhaps TRBD1 as D (5 bases). In germline, CDR1 is MNHEY, CDR2 SVGAGI. This CDR3 region has 15 residues. Between the trimmed V and J ends, which lost 2 bases and 4 bases, there was a span of 14 bases. The CDR3 DNA is TGTGCCAGCAGTTACCAGGGTGGCGGGGCCTATGGCTACACCTTC. Translation gives CASSYQGGGAYGYTF.

This chain connects TRBV28 to TRBJ2-1; D might be TRBD2 (5 bases). This CDR3 is built from 13 residues. The germline gives CDR1 MDHEN, CDR2 SYDVKM. The V end lost 4 bases, the J end lost 5 bases, and 9 bases lay between the germline ends. The DNA of the CDR3 is TGTGCCAGCAGTTCCGGGAACAACAATGAGCAGTTCTTC. Translated: CASSSGNNNEQFF.

The rearrangement links TRBV19 to TRBJ2-3, with a weak D call TRBD2 (6 bases). Germline assignment: CDR1 LNHDA and CDR2 SQIVND (reference sequence). V lost 3 bases and J lost 0, with 13 bases in between. CDR3 size: 16 residues. The CDR3 sequence: CASSMWAGSSTDTQYF. The DNA of the CDR3 is TGTGCCAGTAGTATGTGGGCGGGATCTAGCACAGATACGCAGTATTTT.

This clone was seen a few times. The chain combines TRBV18 with TRBJ1-3; possible D gene TRBD1, 5 bases. Germline values: CDR1 KGHSH, CDR2 LQKENI. This CDR3 comprises 13 residues. Trimming left V 0 bases short and J 5 bases short, with 5 bases between. The CDR3 DNA reads TGTGCCAGCTCACCACCGGACAGAAACACCATATATTTT. Protein: CASSPPDRNTIYF.

The chain links TRBV28 to TRBJ2-7, with TRBD2 identical over 8 bases. V was pared by 5 bases and J by 5 bases, with 8 bases of the junction left unmatched. Germline CDR1 is MDHEN and CDR2 is SYDVKM. The CDR3 has 14 amino acids. CDR3 in DNA: TGTGCCAGCAGTCCTTTTCGGGGGGGGAACGAGCAGTACTTC. Amino acids: CASSPFRGGNEQYF.

The chain links TRBV4-1 to TRBJ2-4; TRBD1 agrees at 7 bases. Germline V gene lookup returns CDR1 MGHRA and CDR2 YSYEKL. The V gene end was trimmed by 0 bases and the J gene end by 6 bases; junction bases not matched to a gene: 5. This CDR3 is 15 amino acids long. The CDR3 nucleotides are TGCGCCAGCAGCCAAGAACCGAGACAGGGAAACATTCAGTACTTC. This encodes CASSQEPRQGNIQYF.

The chain uses TRBV12-5 and TRBJ2-2, with TRBD1 matching over 9 bases. Germline trimming cut 5 bases from V and 5 bases from J; bases unmatched to any gene: 6. The CDR3 runs 15 residues. Per germline, CDR1 LGHNT and CDR2 FRNRAP. The CDR3 loop reads CASGMGQGETGELFF. In nucleotides, the CDR3 is TGTGCTAGTGGTATGGGACAGGGAGAAACCGGGGAGCTGTTTTTT.